This passage covers 8 T cell receptor beta chains from one sample sequenced in a study of PD-1 blockade in mismatch repair-deficient tumors. Measured with immunoSEQ multiplex PCR; TCRdb has only the in-frame clones, and not every one. The sample records 80,000 to 130,000 clones, 82% being singletons. Material: peripheral blood, obtained 35 to 37 weeks after starting pembrolizumab. All receptors come from an adult with mismatch repair-deficient cancer.

The gene calls are TRBV19 and TRBJ2-7, with TRBD1 matching 7 bases. Per germline, CDR1 LNHDA and CDR2 SQIVND (reference sequence). The CDR3 loop spans 13 amino acids. V dropped 5 bases and J dropped 4; count of bases not matched to a gene: 5. The CDR3 region has the DNA TGTGCCAGTAGTCGCCGGGACAGTTACGAGCAGTACTTC. It yields the protein CASSRRDSYEQYF.

This chain connects TRBV19 to TRBJ1-5; D perhaps matches TRBD1 (6 bases). This CDR3 has 14 residues. The germline CDR1 and CDR2 sequences are LNHDA and SQIVND (reference sequence). The V and J ends lost 7 bases and 6 bases respectively, with 16 bases between them. The CDR3 loop is CASTQGGQGQPQHF. For the CDR3, the DNA is TGTGCCAGTACCCAAGGGGGTCAGGGTCAGCCCCAGCATTTT.

The V and J genes are TRBV5-4 and TRBJ2-7; 8 bases match TRBD1. With V trimmed by 2 bases and J by 2 bases, 6 bases remained unmatched. The germline V gene encodes CDR1 SGHNT and CDR2 YYREEE (reference sequence). There are 15 residues in the CDR3. The CDR3 sequence is CASSLGTGSTYEQYF. CDR3 nucleotide sequence: TGTGCCAGCAGCTTAGGGACAGGATCCACCTACGAGCAGTACTTC.

The chain carries TRBV7-3 and TRBJ2-3; D is uncertain. Germline-derived CDR1 and CDR2 are SGHTA and FQGTGA. Trimming cost V 3 bases and J 3 bases, with 10 bases left between them. This CDR3 spans 14 amino acids. For the CDR3, the DNA is TGTGCCAGCAGCTTTGCGAGAGGTACAGATACGCAGTATTTT. Amino acid sequence: CASSFARGTDTQYF.

This clone was counted only a few times. Here the CDR3 DNA reads TGCAGCGTTCCAACTCCGACAGGGCATGGCTACACCTTC. Translation gives CSVPTPTGHGYTF. The chain carries TRBV29-1 and TRBJ1-2, with 7 bases that match TRBD1. V was clipped by 5 bases and J by 6 bases; unmatched bases: 9. The CDR3 extends over 13 amino acids. CDR1 SQVTM and CDR2 ANQGSEA come from the germline V gene.

The CDR3: CASSVDGGTTYNEQFF. For the CDR3, the DNA is TGTGCCAGCAGCGTAGATGGGGGGACAACCTACAATGAGCAGTTCTTC. The chain uses TRBV9 and TRBJ2-1; tentatively, D is TRBD1 or TRBD2 (6 bases each). The CDR3 sequence is 16 residues long. Trimming cost V 0 bases and J 2 bases, with 12 bases left between them. Germline V lookup: CDR1 SGDLS, CDR2 YYNGEE.

The rearrangement uses TRBV7-3 and TRBJ1-1; 9 nucleotides match TRBD1. The CDR3 is 14 amino acids. The V and J ends lost 4 bases and 6 bases, in that order; junction bases with no gene match: 6. Germline lookup yields CDR1 SGHTA and CDR2 FQGTGA. The CDR3 nucleotides are TGTGCCAGCAGCTGGGCACAGGGGGCGGCTGAAGCTTTCTTT. Amino acid sequence: CASSWAQGAAEAFF. Full variable domain (remainder filled in from reference TRBV7-3 and TRBJ1-1): GAGVSQTPSNKVTEKGKYVELRCDPISGHTALYWYRQSLGQGPEFLIYFQGTGAADDSGLPNDRFFAVRPEGSVSTLKIQRTERGDSAVYLCASSWAQGAAEAFFGQGTRLTVV.

This sequence joins TRBV4-1 and TRBJ1-4; unclear D gene. Germline V gene lookup returns CDR1 MGHRA and CDR2 YSYEKL. Between the trimmed V and J ends, which lost 3 bases and 4 bases, there was a span of 9 bases. CDR3 length: 14 residues. CDR3 bases: TGCGCCAGCAGCCAGGTGGAGTATAATGAAAAACTGTTTTTT. It yields the protein CASSQVEYNEKLFF.